One T cell receptor beta chain is described in this entry. Its antigen remains unidentified. No base qualities exist here, and no much larger clone lies one base off it. TCRbeta CDR3 regions were profiled with the immunoSEQ Assay using bias-controlled multiplex PCR amplification of genomic DNA. In the paper's pipeline: To quantify the absolute abundance of each unique TCRbeta CDR3 region, the sequences were collapsed and filtered. Differential abundance was tested with a binomial (Fisher-equivalent) model and with a beta-binomial model adding time-dependent variance fitted from healthy donors. Any clone with fewer than 5 combined templates was excluded, and a clone was called differentially abundant if its Benjamini-Hochberg FDR was below 0.01. In the beta-binomial model, variance was expressed as a function of the total template count across the two samples, in the form v = (b*log(k)+a)^2. In its TCRdb copy, this immuneACCESS table keeps in-frame sequences only and misses some clones. Where compared with another copy, unresolved V genes explain less than half of these, and the others have no known cause. That table furnishes V, J and clone size, whereas the DNA furnished D and trimming. The sample has about 91,000 clones on record, roughly 90% of them singletons. 3.5% to 5% of the sample comes from the top ten.

During the collection period, no infections or other immune events were recorded for the healthy donors. Blood repertoires from healthy donors were used as a training cohort for calibrating time-dependent variance in a beta-binomial model of differential abundance of T-cell clones. The training cohort comprised roughly ten healthy donors, 3 female and 7 male. On average the donors were around 39 years old, and their ages spanned roughly 25 to 70 years. Whole blood, obtained from a commercial supplier, was collected from each healthy donor at three time points spaced approximately two weeks apart. For immunosequencing, genomic DNA was extracted from whole blood that had not been sorted. For CDR1 and CDR2, the germline V gene lists MRHNA and SNTAGT. From V the trimming removes 3 bases and from J it removes 4 bases, while the gene matches leave 2 bases of the junction unaccounted for. The CDR3 contains 14 residues, cysteine and phenylalanine counted. The kept DNA is CDR3 alone, 42 bases in frame from the first base.

The data belong to a study of identifying expanded T cells in peripheral blood (dated by TCRdb to between 2019 and 2020). At the level of the whole study: Technical replicates were generated by sequencing separate aliquots of the same genomic DNA pool, with four replicates compared pairwise.

On the study overall, not on this receptor specifically: In all healthy donors, the variance in clone template counts between samples taken two weeks apart rose significantly as total template count increased. The binomial model flagged 0.9 to 1.5 differentially abundant clones between technical replicates but 15 to 17 over approximately 2 weeks and roughly 19 over about four weeks. Both the number of clones called differentially abundant and the false-positive rate were significantly reduced by the beta-binomial model across all healthy-donor time intervals. The authors expected that over much longer intervals, such as months to years, biological variance in healthy repertoires might increase even further.

This chain is built from TRBV6-4 and TRBJ2-3; the junction holds 9 bases that match TRBD2. The sequenced sample consisted of blood. The clonotype comes from a person aged 18 to 70 in good health. The DNA reads as follows: TGTGCCAGCAGTGAGGCGGGGGGGTCAGATACGCAGTATTTT. The encoded protein is CASSEAGGSDTQYF.